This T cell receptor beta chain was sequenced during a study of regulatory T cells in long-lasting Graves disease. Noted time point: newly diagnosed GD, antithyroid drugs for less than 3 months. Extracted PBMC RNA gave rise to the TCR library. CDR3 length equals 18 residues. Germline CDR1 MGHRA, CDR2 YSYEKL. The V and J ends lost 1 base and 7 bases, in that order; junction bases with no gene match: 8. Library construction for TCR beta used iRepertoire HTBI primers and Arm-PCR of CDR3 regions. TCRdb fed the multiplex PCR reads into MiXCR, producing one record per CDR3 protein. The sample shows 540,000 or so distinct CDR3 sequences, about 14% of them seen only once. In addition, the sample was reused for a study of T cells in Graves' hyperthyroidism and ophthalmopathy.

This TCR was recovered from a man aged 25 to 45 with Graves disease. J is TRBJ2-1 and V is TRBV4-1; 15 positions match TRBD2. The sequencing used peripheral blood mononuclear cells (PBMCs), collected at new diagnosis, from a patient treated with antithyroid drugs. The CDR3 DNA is TGCGCCAGCAGCCAAGTAGACATGGGACTAGCGGGAGGTAATGAGCAGTTCTTC. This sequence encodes CASSQVDMGLAGGNEQFF.